Described below is a single T cell receptor beta chain sequence and its context. The protocol was immunoSEQ multiplex PCR, while the TCRdb copy is restricted to in-frame clones and leaves out a portion. This table has approximately 260,000 clones, around 88% appearing once. The V gene's germline CDR1 is LNHDA and CDR2 SQIVND (reference sequence). Between the trimmed V and J ends, which lost 5 bases and 3 bases, there was a span of 10 bases. This CDR3 is built from 13 residues. The source of the sample is a study of blood T cell repertoires in COVID-19. Study-wide background: PBMCs, B-cell-depleted T cells, or T cells were the source of the cDNA or gDNA that made up the material.

The sample taken for sequencing was PBMCs or T cells enriched from blood (not recorded which). This TCR was recovered from a middle-aged woman with acute COVID-19. V is TRBV19 and J is TRBJ1-1; maybe TRBD1 (5 bases). The CDR3 sequence is CASSLLGDTEAFF. CDR3 coding DNA: TGTGCCAGTAGTCTTTTAGGGGACACTGAAGCTTTCTTT.